This T cell receptor beta chain was found in a study of T-cell memory formation after mild COVID-19. Study-wide background: In these data, TCR clusters were largely donor specific.

The study's findings and limits: Whether second-wave clones peaking at day 37 were SARS-CoV-2 specific went unconfirmed.

Points on this clonotype: The antigen remains unidentified.

CDR3 size: 12 residues. V lost 5 bases, J lost 8 bases, and 9 bases lay in between. One entry per CDR3 protein, called by TCRdb with MiXCR from the 5' RACE reads. This table holds around 300,000 distinct CDR3 sequences, under 20% found once. Material for sequencing was PBMCs or a T cell subset sorted from them (not recorded which). The genes are TRBV12-3 or TRBV12-4 and TRBJ2-2, with D unclear. The TCR comes from a young man who had mild COVID-19 (a few samples of this study predate the infection). Cell type and time point are not known. The CDR3 nucleotides are TGTGCCAGCAGTAGCCTCTTGGGGGAGCTGTTTTTT. Its protein is CASSSLLGELFF.